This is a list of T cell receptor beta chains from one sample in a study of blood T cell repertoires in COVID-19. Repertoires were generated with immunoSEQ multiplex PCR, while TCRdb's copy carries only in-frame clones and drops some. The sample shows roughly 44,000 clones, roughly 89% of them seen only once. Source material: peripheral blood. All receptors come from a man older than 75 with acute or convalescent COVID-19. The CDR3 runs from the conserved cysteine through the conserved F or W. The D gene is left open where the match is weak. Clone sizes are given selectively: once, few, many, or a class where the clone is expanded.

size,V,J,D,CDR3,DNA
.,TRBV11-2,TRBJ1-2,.,CASSPGQDYGYTF,TGTGCCAGCAGCCCAGGGCAGGACTATGGCTACACCTTC
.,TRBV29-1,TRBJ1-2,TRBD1,CSVAGQGAYGYTF,TGCAGCGTCGCTGGACAGGGGGCATATGGCTACACCTTC
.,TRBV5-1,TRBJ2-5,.,CASSLAYLGTGRETQYF,TGCGCCAGCAGCCTGGCCTATCTAGGAACAGGGCGGGAGACCCAGTACTTC
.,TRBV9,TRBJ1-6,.,CASSVGQSSYNSPLHF,TGTGCCAGCAGCGTAGGACAGAGCTCCTATAATTCACCCCTCCACTTT
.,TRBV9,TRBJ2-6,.,CASSAPGAGANVLTF,TGTGCCAGCAGCGCCCCAGGGGCTGGGGCCAACGTCCTGACTTTC
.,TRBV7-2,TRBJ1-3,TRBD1,CASSLRGQGGNTIYF,TGTGCCAGCAGCTTAAGGGGGCAGGGAGGCAACACCATATATTTT
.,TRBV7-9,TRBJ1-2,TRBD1,CASSFDRGYRGYTF,TGTGCCAGCAGCTTTGACAGGGGATATAGGGGCTACACCTTC
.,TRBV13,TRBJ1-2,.,CASSRPTYGYTF,TGTGCCAGCTCCCGACCGACTTATGGCTACACCTTC
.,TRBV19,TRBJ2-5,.,CASRAGTAMEETQYF,TGTGCCAGTAGGGCCGGGACTGCCATGGAAGAGACCCAGTACTTC
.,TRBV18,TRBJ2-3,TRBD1,CASSGQGWRGDTQYF,TGTGCCAGCTCGGGACAGGGATGGCGAGGAGATACGCAGTATTTT
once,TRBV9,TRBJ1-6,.,CASSVRQVDSPLHF,TGTGCCAGCAGCGTAAGACAGGTGGATTCACCCCTCCACTTT
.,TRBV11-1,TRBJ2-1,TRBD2,CASSFGLAGDNEQFF,TGTGCCAGCAGCTTTGGGCTAGCGGGGGACAATGAGCAGTTCTTC
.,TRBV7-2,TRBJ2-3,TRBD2,CASSLGASGGTDTQYF,TGTGCCAGCAGCTTAGGGGCTAGCGGGGGCACAGATACGCAGTATTTT
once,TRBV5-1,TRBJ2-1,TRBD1,CASSFIGRQGVHEQFF,TGCGCCAGCAGCTTCATTGGGCGACAGGGGGTCCATGAGCAGTTCTTC
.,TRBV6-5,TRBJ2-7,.,CASSYSILQGTYEQYF,TGTGCCAGCAGTTACTCTATCCTACAGGGTACCTACGAGCAGTACTTC
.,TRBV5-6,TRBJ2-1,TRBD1,CASRRDRGSYNEQFF,TGTGCCAGCAGGAGGGACAGGGGATCCTACAATGAGCAGTTCTTC
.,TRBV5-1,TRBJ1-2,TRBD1,CASSLEGAGGFYGYTF,TGCGCCAGCAGCTTGGAAGGAGCAGGGGGCTTCTATGGCTACACCTTC
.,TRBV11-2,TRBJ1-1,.,CASSLDSRNTEAFF,TGTGCCAGCAGCTTAGATTCCCGGAACACTGAAGCTTTCTTT
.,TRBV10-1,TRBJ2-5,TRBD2,CASSESKAGGQETQYF,TGCGCCAGCAGTGAGTCGAAGGCGGGGGGGCAGGAGACCCAGTACTTC
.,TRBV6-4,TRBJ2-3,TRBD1,CASSSTGALSTDTQYF,TGTGCCAGCAGTTCGACAGGGGCGCTAAGCACAGATACGCAGTATTTT
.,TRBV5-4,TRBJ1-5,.,CASSLALGGEARVSRQPQHF,TGTGCCAGCAGCTTGGCTCTGGGGGGGGAAGCTAGAGTAAGTCGTCAGCCCCAGCATTTT
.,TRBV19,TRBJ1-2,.,CASSGQGGPNYGYTF,TGTGCCAGTAGTGGGCAGGGAGGGCCTAACTATGGCTACACCTTC
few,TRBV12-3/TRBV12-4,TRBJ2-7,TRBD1,CASSRQGTYEQYF,TGTGCCAGCAGTAGACAGGGTACCTACGAGCAGTACTTC
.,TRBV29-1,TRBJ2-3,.,CSVAEGSDTQYF,TGCAGCGTTGCGGAGGGTTCAGATACGCAGTATTTT
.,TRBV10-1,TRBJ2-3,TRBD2,CASSESSGSTDTQYF,TGCGCCAGCAGTGAGAGTAGCGGGAGCACAGATACGCAGTATTTT
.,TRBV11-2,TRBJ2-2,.,CATGVGGLDTGELFF,TGTGCCACCGGTGTGGGGGGGCTGGACACCGGGGAGCTGTTTTTT
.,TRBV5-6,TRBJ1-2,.,CASSLSGSWSYGYTF,TGTGCCAGCAGCTTGAGCGGCAGCTGGAGCTATGGCTACACCTTC
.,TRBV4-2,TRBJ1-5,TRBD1,CASSQVRGGTGDQPQHF,TGTGCCAGCAGCCAAGTGAGGGGGGGGACAGGGGATCAGCCCCAGCATTTT
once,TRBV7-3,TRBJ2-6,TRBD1,CASSFSGTGSSGANVLTF,TGTGCCAGCAGCTTCTCCGGGACAGGGAGCTCTGGGGCCAACGTCCTGACTTTC
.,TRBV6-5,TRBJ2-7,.,CASRPDRTSSYEQYF,TGTGCCAGCAGACCCGACAGGACGAGCTCCTACGAGCAGTACTTC
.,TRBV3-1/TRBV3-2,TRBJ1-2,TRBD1,CASSHGTGRAYGYTF,TGTGCCAGCAGCCACGGGACAGGAAGGGCCTATGGCTACACCTTC
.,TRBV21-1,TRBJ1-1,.,CAPPRGARSNTEAFF,TGTGCCCCTCCGCGGGGGGCCCGGTCCAACACTGAAGCTTTCTTT
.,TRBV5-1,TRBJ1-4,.,CASSLARGEKLFF,TGCGCCAGCAGCTTGGCTAGAGGTGAAAAACTGTTTTTT
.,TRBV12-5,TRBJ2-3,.,CASGLDLTTDTQYF,TGTGCTAGTGGTTTGGACCTAACCACAGATACGCAGTATTTT
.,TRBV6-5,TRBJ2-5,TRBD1,CASTDRGQETQYF,TGTGCCAGCACAGACAGGGGTCAAGAGACCCAGTACTTC
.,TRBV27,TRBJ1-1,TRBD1,CASSLSQGARRDTEAFF,TGTGCCAGCAGTCTGTCGCAGGGGGCTAGACGAGACACTGAAGCTTTCTTT
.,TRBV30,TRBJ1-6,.,CAWSQTGKSNSPLHF,TGTGCCTGGAGCCAAACAGGCAAATCAAATTCACCCCTCCACTTT
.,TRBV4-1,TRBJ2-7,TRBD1,CASSQESRGLFEQYF,TGCGCCAGCAGCCAAGAAAGCAGGGGGCTTTTCGAGCAGTACTTC
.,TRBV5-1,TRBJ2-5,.,CASSLIRPQETQYF,TGCGCCAGCAGCTTGATCAGGCCCCAAGAGACCCAGTACTTC
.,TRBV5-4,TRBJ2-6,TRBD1,CASSPTGGASSGANVLTF,TGTGCCAGCAGCCCGACAGGGGGCGCTTCTTCTGGGGCCAACGTCCTGACTTTC
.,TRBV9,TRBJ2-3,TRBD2,CASSVRWTSGGGTQYF,TGTGCCAGCAGCGTACGATGGACTAGCGGGGGTGGTACGCAGTATTTT